The rows below give T cell receptor beta chains drawn from one sample of a study of CD8 T cells in ankylosing spondylitis. TCRdb re-analysed the 5' RACE reads in MiXCR, keeping a single row per CDR3 protein. The repertoire includes tens of thousands of distinct CDR3 sequences, about 11% of them detected once, and roughly 1.3% sits in the top ten. The sequenced sample consisted of blood, either unsorted or a sorted T cell fraction (not recorded which). These receptors were collected from a male donor with ankylosing spondylitis or in good health (not recorded which). Both conserved end residues are part of each CDR3.

v_call	cdr3_aa
TRBV29-1	CSAGLAGAGETQYF
TRBV28	CASSQTSGATYEQYF
TRBV12-3/TRBV12-4	CASSSGTRGFTDTQYF
TRBV12-3/TRBV12-4	CASSLSRVNTEAFF
TRBV5-1	CASSLSTSGGIFDNEQFF
TRBV5-6	CASSFRAYTGELFF
TRBV10-3	CAISEDALSYEQYF
TRBV12-3/TRBV12-4	CASSLLQGIQQYF
TRBV7-2	CASSVDTGIGANVLTF
TRBV10-3	CAISEEGDNQPQHF
TRBV5-1	CASSLARDWGLSYNEQFF
TRBV20-1	CSGGGLGETQYF
TRBV25-1	CASSAARGRGADTQYF
TRBV12-3/TRBV12-4	CASTINEQPQHF
TRBV5-1	CASSLARNGYTF
TRBV7-8	CASSWGGGNQPQHF
TRBV3-1	CASSQASRVSQETQYF
TRBV4-2	CASSHPSKLAGGQSGSYNEQFF
TRBV28	CASSFGPRSGNTIYF
TRBV2	CASLRYRDRFNQPQHF
TRBV5-1	CASSWEGAGSYNEQFF
TRBV19	CASSMEDHSYNEQFF
TRBV25-1	CASAEHPGQGSYGYTF
TRBV7-9	CASSLPGQGEAFF
TRBV30	CAWSPVGYTF
TRBV7-9	CASSSTGRWGEKLFF
TRBV6-5	CASSSSYRGNYEQYF
TRBV5-1	CASSQGQPYEQYF
TRBV5-1	CASSFLQGMAEAFF
TRBV5-1	CASSLASGQGWDTQYF
TRBV15	CATSRRTGGSYNSPLHF
TRBV5-1	CASSLRALTENTEAFF
TRBV25-1	CASIDRTEPGELFF
TRBV11-2	CASSLDGSVRGPGTQYF
TRBV29-1	CSALGYSGELFF
TRBV5-1	CASSLGGVGQPQHF
TRBV2	CASKDRNRGYEQYF
TRBV5-6	CASSRSYGAEAFF
TRBV29-1	CSVDGTASLYGYTF
TRBV12-3/TRBV12-4	CASVREVGGASNSPLHF